The present TCR beta chain was sequenced within a study of T cell repertoires in cytomegalovirus infection. Per germline, CDR1 SGHNT and CDR2 YYREEE (reference sequence). This CDR3 is 15 amino acids long. V was shortened by 2 bases and J by 0 bases, with 9 bases between the two germline ends. TCRdb reprocessed the reads with MiXCR, giving one entry per CDR3 protein. The table records over 300,000 distinct CDR3 sequences, about a sixth of them present only once. This clonotype has only a few counts. Its target is not known. Whole-study results and caveats: HLA-C-restricted CMV clonotypes gave the most frequent clonotype in two of eight donors.

Sequencing was performed on PBMCs. The chain links TRBV5-4 to TRBJ2-1, with D possibly being TRBD1 (5 bases). The receptor's source is a human donor in good health (CMV status not recorded). Some clones in this sample may be carry-over from other donors' samples. The CDR3 DNA sequence: TGTGCCAGCAGCTTACAGGTTCTCTCCTACAATGAGCAGTTCTTC. Its protein is CASSLQVLSYNEQFF.